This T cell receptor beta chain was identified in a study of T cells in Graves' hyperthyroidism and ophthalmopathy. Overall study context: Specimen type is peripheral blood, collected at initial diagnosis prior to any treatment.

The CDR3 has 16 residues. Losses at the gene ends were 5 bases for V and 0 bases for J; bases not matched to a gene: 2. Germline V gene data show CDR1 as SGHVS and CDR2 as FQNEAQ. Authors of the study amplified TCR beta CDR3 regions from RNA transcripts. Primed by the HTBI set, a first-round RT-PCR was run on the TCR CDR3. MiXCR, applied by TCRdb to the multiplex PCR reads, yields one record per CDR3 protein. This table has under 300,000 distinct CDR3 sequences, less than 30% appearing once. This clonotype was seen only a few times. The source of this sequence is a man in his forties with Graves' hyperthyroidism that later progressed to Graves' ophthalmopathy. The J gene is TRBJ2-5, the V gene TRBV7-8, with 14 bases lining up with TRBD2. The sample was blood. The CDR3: CASSPGLAGDQETQYF. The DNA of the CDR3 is TGTGCCAGCAGCCCGGGACTAGCGGGGGACCAAGAGACCCAGTACTTC.